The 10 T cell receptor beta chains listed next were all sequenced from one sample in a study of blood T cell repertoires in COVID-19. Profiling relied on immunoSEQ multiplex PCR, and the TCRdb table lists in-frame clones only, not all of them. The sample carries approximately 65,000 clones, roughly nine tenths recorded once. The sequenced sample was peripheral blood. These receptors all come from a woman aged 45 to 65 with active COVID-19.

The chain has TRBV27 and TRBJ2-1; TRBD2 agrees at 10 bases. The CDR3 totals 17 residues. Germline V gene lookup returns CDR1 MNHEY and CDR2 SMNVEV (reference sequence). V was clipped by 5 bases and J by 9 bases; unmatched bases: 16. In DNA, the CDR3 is TGTGCCAGCAGTCCCCACACCGGGACTAGCGTACAAAGTGAGCAGTTCTTC. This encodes CASSPHTGTSVQSEQFF.

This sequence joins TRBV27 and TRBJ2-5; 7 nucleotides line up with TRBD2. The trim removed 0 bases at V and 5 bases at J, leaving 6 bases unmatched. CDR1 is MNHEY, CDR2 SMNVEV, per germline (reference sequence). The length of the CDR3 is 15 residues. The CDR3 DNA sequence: TGTGCCAGCAGTTTATCTGCACTAGCGACCGAGACCCAGTACTTC. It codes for CASSLSALATETQYF.

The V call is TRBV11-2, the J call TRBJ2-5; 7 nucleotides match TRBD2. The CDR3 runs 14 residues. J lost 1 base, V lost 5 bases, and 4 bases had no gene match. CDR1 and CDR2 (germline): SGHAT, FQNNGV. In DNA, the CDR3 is TGTGCCAGCAGCCCTCGGACTAGCCAAGAGACCCAGTACTTC. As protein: CASSPRTSQETQYF.

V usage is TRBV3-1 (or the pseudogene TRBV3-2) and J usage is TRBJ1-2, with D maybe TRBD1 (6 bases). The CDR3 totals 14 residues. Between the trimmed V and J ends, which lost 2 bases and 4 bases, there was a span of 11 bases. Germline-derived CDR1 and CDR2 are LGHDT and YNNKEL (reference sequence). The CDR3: CASSQMAGVYGYTF. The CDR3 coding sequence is TGTGCCAGCAGCCAAATGGCAGGGGTCTATGGCTACACCTTC.

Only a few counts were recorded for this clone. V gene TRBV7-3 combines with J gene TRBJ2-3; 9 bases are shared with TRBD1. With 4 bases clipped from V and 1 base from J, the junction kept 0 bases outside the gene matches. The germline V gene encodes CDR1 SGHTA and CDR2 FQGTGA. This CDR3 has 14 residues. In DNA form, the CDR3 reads TGTGCCAGCAGCTGGACAGGGGGCACAGATACGCAGTATTTT. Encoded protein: CASSWTGGTDTQYF. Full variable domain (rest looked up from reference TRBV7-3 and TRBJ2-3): GAGVSQTPSNKVTEKGKYVELRCDPISGHTALYWYRQSLGQGPEFLIYFQGTGAADDSGLPNDRFFAVRPEGSVSTLKIQRTERGDSAVYLCASSWTGGTDTQYFGPGTRLTVL.

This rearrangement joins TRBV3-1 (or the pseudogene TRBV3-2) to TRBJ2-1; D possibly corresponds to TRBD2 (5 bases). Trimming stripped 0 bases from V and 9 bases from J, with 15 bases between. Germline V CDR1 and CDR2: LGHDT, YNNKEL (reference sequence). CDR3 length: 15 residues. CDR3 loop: CASSQESRGLAEQFF. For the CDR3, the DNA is TGTGCCAGCAGCCAAGAATCTCGCGGGCTGGCTGAGCAGTTCTTC.

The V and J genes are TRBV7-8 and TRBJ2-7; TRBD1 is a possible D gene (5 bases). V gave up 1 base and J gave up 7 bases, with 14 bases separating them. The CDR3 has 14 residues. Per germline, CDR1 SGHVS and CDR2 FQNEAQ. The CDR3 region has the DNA TGTGCCAGCAGCTTAGGTGTTGGGGCAAGGGAGCAGTACTTC. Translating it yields CASSLGVGAREQYF.

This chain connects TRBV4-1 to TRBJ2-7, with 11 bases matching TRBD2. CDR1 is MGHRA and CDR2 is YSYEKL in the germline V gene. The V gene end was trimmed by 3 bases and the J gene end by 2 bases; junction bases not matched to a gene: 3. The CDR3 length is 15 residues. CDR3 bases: TGCGCCAGCAGCCATACTAGCGGGGGACCCTACGAGCAGTACTTC. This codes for CASSHTSGGPYEQYF.

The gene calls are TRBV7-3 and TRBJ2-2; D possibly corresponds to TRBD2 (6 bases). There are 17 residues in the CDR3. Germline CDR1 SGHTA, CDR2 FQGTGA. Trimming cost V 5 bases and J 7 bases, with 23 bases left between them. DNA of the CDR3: TGTGCCAGCAGCCCCTCTCCGAGCGGGCCGCGAATCGGGGAGCTGTTTTTT. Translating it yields CASSPSPSGPRIGELFF.

CDR3 in amino acids: CASRGATPVVNEQFF. As DNA, the CDR3 is TGCGCCAGCAGGGGAGCTACCCCTGTAGTCAATGAGCAGTTCTTC. V is TRBV10-1 and J is TRBJ2-1; possibly TRBD2 for D (5 bases). The germline CDR1 and CDR2 sequences are WNHNN and SYGVQD (reference sequence). This CDR3 has 15 amino acids. The V end was cut by 6 bases, the J end by 6 bases, with 18 bases between.